One and the same sample provided the 29 T cell receptor beta chains below, sequenced in a study of blood T cells in healthy people across ages. Sample-barcoded 5' priming and a J-beta primer mix drove a second PCR of roughly 7 to 11 cycles. In TCRdb, the 5' RACE reads were re-called with MiXCR into one record per CDR3 protein. The sample lists about 930,000 distinct CDR3 sequences; roughly 28% were seen once. These data also featured in a second study, about T cells of mothers and their children.

Sequenced sample: blood. The source is a woman between 35 and 50 years old in good health.

The chain joins TRBV10-3 to TRBJ2-7; D may be TRBD1 (6 bases). This CDR3 comprises 13 residues. The germline V gene has CDR1 ENHRY and CDR2 SYGVKD. Between the trimmed V and J ends, which lost 5 bases and 1 base, there was a span of 9 bases. CDR3 residues: CAISTGQSYEQYF. In DNA, the CDR3 is TGTGCCATCAGTACGGGACAATCCTACGAGCAGTACTTC.

The chain recombines TRBV11-2 with TRBJ2-7; D gene ambiguous. V lost 5 bases to trimming and J lost 6 bases, with 20 bases between them. Germline CDR1 reads SGHAT; CDR2 reads FQNNGV. The CDR3 is 15 amino acids. CDR3 residues: CASSPHSGPLGEQYF. In DNA, the CDR3 is TGTGCCAGCAGCCCTCACTCGGGTCCTTTGGGCGAGCAGTACTTC.

This clonotype was observed at least ten times. The CDR3 region has the DNA TGTGCCAGCAGCGGCGGGACTTCGAGCTCCTACGAGCAGTACTTC. Translating it yields CASSGGTSSSYEQYF. This chain uses TRBV9 with TRBJ2-7, with TRBD2 as a possible D gene (6 bases). The germline V gene has CDR1 SGDLS and CDR2 YYNGEE. Trimming took off 3 bases at V and 0 bases at J, with 13 bases between the two ends. The CDR3 extends over 15 amino acids. The entire variable domain, with the rest obtained from reference TRBV9 and TRBJ2-7, is as follows: DSGVTQTPKHLITATGQRVTLRCSPRSGDLSVYWYQQSLDQGLQFLIQYYNGEERAKGNILERFSAQQFPDLHSELNLSSLELGDSALYFCASSGGTSSSYEQYFGPGTRLTVT.

There are a few counts of this clonotype. The chain employs TRBV2 and TRBJ2-5; D is perhaps TRBD2 (6 bases). The J call may be incorrect, as the DNA end agrees better with TRBJ2-7. This CDR3 comprises 12 residues. The V gene's germline CDR1 is SNHLY and CDR2 FYNNEI. CDR3 sequence: CASIGMGGEQYF. The DNA of the CDR3 is TGTGCCAGCATTGGAATGGGAGGCGAGCAGTACTTC.

Only a few counts were recorded for this clonotype. V gene TRBV5-1 combines with J gene TRBJ2-5; the D is unclear. CDR3 length: 16 residues. The ends were cut back, 0 bases at V and 2 bases at J, with 14 bases in the middle. Per the germline V gene, CDR1 is SGHRS and CDR2 is YFSETQ. The CDR3 sequence: CASSLGFGLGQETQYF. The CDR3 coding sequence is TGCGCCAGCAGCTTGGGATTTGGGCTGGGGCAAGAGACCCAGTACTTC.

The chain recombines TRBV20-1 with TRBJ1-5; D is undetermined. Germline V gene sequence: CDR1 DFQATT, CDR2 SNEGSKA (reference sequence). The CDR3 contains 14 residues. V lost 1 base to trimming and J lost 3 bases, with 10 bases between them. For the CDR3, the DNA is TGCAGTGCTAGAGTCGTAAATTTCAATCAGCCCCAGCATTTT. Translation gives CSARVVNFNQPQHF.

The chain couples TRBV5-1 to TRBJ2-2, with D possibly being TRBD2 (5 bases). Trimming stripped 0 bases from V and 4 bases from J, with 7 bases between. Germline CDR1 is SGHRS and CDR2 is YFSETQ. This CDR3 region has 14 residues. The CDR3 DNA reads as TGCGCCAGCAGCTTGGCGGGAACCACCGGGGAGCTGTTTTTT. Its protein product is CASSLAGTTGELFF.

This clonotype came up a few times. The rearrangement joins TRBV29-1 to TRBJ1-2; TRBD1 might be the D (6 bases). Germline CDR1 reads SQVTM; CDR2 reads ANQGSEA. The CDR3 spans 13 residues. The V and J ends lost 6 bases and 4 bases respectively, with 15 bases between them. The CDR3 DNA follows: TGCAGCGTCGCGCAGAGGGGGGGCTATGGCTACACCTTC. This codes for CSVAQRGGYGYTF.

Only a few counts were recorded for this clonotype. This rearrangement joins TRBV12-3 or TRBV12-4 to TRBJ2-5, with D maybe TRBD2 (6 bases). Trimming cost V 5 bases and J 9 bases, with 31 bases left between them. The CDR3 extends over 18 amino acids. In nucleotides, the CDR3 is TGTGCCAGCAGTCCCTCCCTTGCCTGGGGACGCCGCGGCGGGGCCCAGTACTTC. Amino acid sequence: CASSPSLAWGRRGGAQYF.

This clonotype was detected ten times or more. The V gene is TRBV28, the J gene TRBJ2-7; 12 nucleotides line up with TRBD2. The trim removed 6 bases at V and 2 bases at J, leaving 5 bases unmatched. Germline lookup yields CDR1 MDHEN and CDR2 SYDVKM. The CDR3 is 15 residues long. The CDR3 DNA is TGTGCCAGCAGGGAAACTAGCGGGGGGACCTACGAGCAGTACTTC. It codes for CASRETSGGTYEQYF.

This rearrangement joins TRBV15 to TRBJ1-2; the D is unclear. The CDR3 is made up of 14 amino acids. CDR1 and CDR2 from the germline V gene are LNHNV and YYDKDF (reference sequence). V was shortened by 5 bases and J by 2 bases, with 12 bases between the two germline ends. In DNA form, the CDR3 reads TGTGCCACCAGCCGAGGTGGTGGCAACTATGGCTACACCTTC. This sequence encodes CATSRGGGNYGYTF.

This clonotype was seen repeatedly, ten times or more. V gene TRBV29-1 combines with J gene TRBJ1-1; unclear D gene. CDR1 SQVTM and CDR2 ANQGSEA come from the germline V gene. Trimming removed 6 bases at V and 1 base at J, with 9 bases between. CDR3 size: 12 residues. CDR3 nucleotide sequence: TGCAGCGTGGCTCGGAGGAACACTGAAGCTTTCTTT. Its protein product is CSVARRNTEAFF.

Comments on this clonotype: A much more abundant neighbour one base away suggests this may be a read error. This sequence joins TRBV29-1 and TRBJ2-3, with D possibly matching TRBD1 (5 bases). This CDR3 is built from 11 residues. Trimming took 5 bases from V and 3 from J, leaving 6 bases between them. CDR1 and CDR2 from the germline V gene are SQVTM and ANQGSEA. CDR3 in amino acids: CSVPGTDTQYF. CDR3 nucleotide sequence: TGCAGCGTTCCAGGGACAGATACGCAGTATTTT.

This clonotype was recorded many times. The chain recombines TRBV27 with TRBJ1-2; no clear D gene. The V and J ends lost 7 bases and 3 bases respectively, with 12 bases between them. The CDR3 consists of 13 residues. CDR1 and CDR2 from the germline V gene are MNHEY and SMNVEV (reference sequence). The CDR3 loop is CASKLSGYYGYTF. CDR3 in DNA: TGTGCCAGCAAACTTTCGGGATACTATGGCTACACCTTC.

This clonotype has only a few counts. The chain uses TRBV28 and TRBJ2-2, with TRBD1 matching over 7 bases. V shed 0 bases and J 7 bases; nucleotides not matched to a gene: 8. Germline values: CDR1 MDHEN, CDR2 SYDVKM. This CDR3 is 16 amino acids long. The CDR3 loop is CASSLWGDRSGGELFF. CDR3 DNA: TGTGCCAGCAGTTTATGGGGGGACAGATCAGGCGGGGAGCTGTTTTTT. Drawing the rest from reference TRBV28 and TRBJ2-2, the complete variable domain is DVKVTQSSRYLVKRTGEKVFLECVQDMDHENMFWYRQDPGLGLRLIYFSYDVKMKEKGDIPEGYSVSREKKERFSLILESASTNQTSMYLCASSLWGDRSGGELFFGEGSRLTVL.

Ten or more counts support this clonotype. J is TRBJ2-3 and V is TRBV7-2; D not resolved. This CDR3 spans 13 amino acids. CDR1 SGHTA and CDR2 FQGNSA come from the germline V gene. V shed 1 base and J shed 3 bases, with 5 bases lying between them. Here the CDR3 reads CASSLVGTDTQYF. The CDR3 DNA reads as TGTGCCAGCAGCTTAGTGGGGACAGATACGCAGTATTTT.

The rearrangement uses TRBV3-1 and TRBJ2-2; 8 nucleotides line up with TRBD1. The CDR3 contains 17 residues. V lost 3 bases, J lost 3 bases, and 9 bases stayed unmatched. Germline CDR1 LGHDT, CDR2 YNNKEL (reference sequence). CDR3 in DNA: TGTGCCAGCAGCCAGCCTTGGACAGGGACCTACACCGGGGAGCTGTTTTTT. This sequence encodes CASSQPWTGTYTGELFF. Using reference TRBV3-1 and TRBJ2-2 for the parts outside the CDR3, the full variable domain is DTAVSQTPKYLVTQMGNDKSIKCEQNLGHDTMYWYKQDSKKFLKIMFSYNNKELIINETVPNRFSPKSPDKAHLNLHINSLELGDSAVYFCASSQPWTGTYTGELFFGEGSRLTVL.

This clonotype has ten or more counts. The chain employs TRBV2 and TRBJ2-1, with TRBD2 as a possible D gene (7 bases). The CDR3 runs 14 residues. The V gene lost 4 bases and the J gene lost 3 bases, with 10 bases spanning the gap. Germline loops: CDR1 SNHLY, CDR2 FYNNEI. CDR3 bases: TGTGCCAGCAGTGGGGGGGGCGTCTACAATGAGCAGTTCTTC. It is translated as CASSGGGVYNEQFF.

This clonotype turned up a few times. V usage is TRBV20-1 and J usage is TRBJ1-1; D is unclear. Germline-derived CDR1 and CDR2 are DFQATT and SNEGSKA (reference sequence). V was trimmed by 4 bases and J by 1 base, leaving 4 bases between them. The CDR3 spans 11 residues. The CDR3 nucleotides read TGCAGTGCTATTAAGAACACTGAAGCTTTCTTT. This gives the protein CSAIKNTEAFF.

The chain carries TRBV24-1 and TRBJ2-3, with 7 nucleotides matching TRBD1. The CDR3 extends over 15 amino acids. Trimming took 3 bases from V and 1 from J; bases not matched to a gene: 3. Germline lookup yields CDR1 KGHDR and CDR2 SFDVKD. The CDR3 here is CATSDVRGRTDTQYF. The CDR3 DNA follows: TGTGCCACCAGTGATGTGAGGGGGCGCACAGATACGCAGTATTTT.

This clonotype has a count of ten or more. The chain carries TRBV20-1 and TRBJ2-1; D gene ambiguous. Trimming stripped 1 base from V and 3 bases from J, with 7 bases between. This CDR3 has 13 residues. Per germline, CDR1 DFQATT and CDR2 SNEGSKA (reference sequence). CDR3 DNA: TGCAGTGCTAGAGCGGCCAACTACAATGAGCAGTTCTTC. Residues: CSARAANYNEQFF.

In this sample, this clonotype turned up many times. The J gene is TRBJ2-1, the V gene TRBV4-3, with D possibly being TRBD1 (5 bases). V lost 4 bases and J 2 bases, leaving 15 bases between the germline ends. Looked up from germline, CDR1 is LGHNA and CDR2 is YSLEER. The CDR3 totals 16 residues. The CDR3 spells CASSPRKSGTYNEQFF. The CDR3 bases are TGCGCCAGCAGCCCCCGGAAGTCAGGGACCTACAATGAGCAGTTCTTC.

This clonotype turned up a few times. The chain has TRBV14 and TRBJ2-7, with TRBD1 matching 9 bases. The CDR3 has 15 residues. After removal of 4 bases from V and 4 bases from J, the junction contained 8 bases not matched to a gene. The germline CDR1 and CDR2 sequences are SGHDN and FVKESK. CDR3 bases: TGTGCCAGCAGCCTTCCCGGGACAGGGTTGTACGAGCAGTACTTC. Translated, it gives CASSLPGTGLYEQYF.

This clonotype was picked up many times. V gene TRBV2 combines with J gene TRBJ2-7, with 9 positions matching TRBD2. The germline CDR1 and CDR2 sequences are SNHLY and FYNNEI. The ends lost 1 base at V and 4 bases at J; junction bases unmatched: 5. The CDR3 length is 15 residues. This CDR3 reads CASSEGSGGTYEQYF. In nucleotides, the CDR3 is TGTGCCAGCAGTGAAGGTAGCGGGGGTACTTACGAGCAGTACTTC.

To note about this clonotype: With a far larger clone one base away, a read error is the likely cause. The chain uses TRBV5-1 and TRBJ2-1; TRBD1 is a possible D gene (5 bases). Germline CDR1 SGHRS, CDR2 YFSETQ. Trimming took off 2 bases at V and 3 bases at J, with 9 bases between the two ends. This CDR3 is 14 amino acids long. CDR3 protein: CASSLDSFYNEQFF. CDR3 sequence (DNA): TGCGCCAGCAGCTTAGACAGCTTCTACAATGAGCAGTTCTTC.

The J gene is TRBJ2-7, the V gene TRBV28; D might be TRBD1 (6 bases). V lost 6 bases, J lost 1 base, and 16 bases lay in between. The V gene's germline CDR1 is MDHEN and CDR2 SYDVKM. The CDR3 runs 15 residues. CDR3 DNA: TGTGCCAGCAGCTCTTCAGGGGACGGATCCTACGAGCAGTACTTC. It is translated as CASSSSGDGSYEQYF.

The chain joins TRBV28 to TRBJ2-7, with D perhaps given as TRBD1 or TRBD2 (5 bases each). Germline CDR1 reads MDHEN; CDR2 reads SYDVKM. Deletions cut 6 bases from V and 1 base from J, with 16 bases between. The CDR3 spans 15 residues. The DNA of the CDR3 is TGTGCCAGCAGCAATCTCGGGGCAGGGTCCTACGAGCAGTACTTC. Protein sequence: CASSNLGAGSYEQYF.

The table lists this clonotype with many counts. The CDR3 coding sequence is TGTGCCAGCAAGTCCTCCACTAATGAAAAACTGTTTTTT. Translated, it gives CASKSSTNEKLFF. The J gene is TRBJ1-4, the V gene TRBV7-9; D is ambiguous. V lost 7 bases and J lost 2, with 8 bases in between. The CDR3 consists of 13 residues. Germline lookup yields CDR1 SEHNR and CDR2 FQNEAQ (reference sequence).

In the case of this clonotype: The CDR3 carries no conserved terminal phenylalanine or tryptophan, so it likely arises from a read error. The chain couples TRBV12-3 or TRBV12-4 to TRBJ1-5, with TRBD1 identical over 10 bases. CDR3 length equals 14 residues. The V gene end was trimmed by 6 bases and the J gene end by 7 bases; junction bases not matched to a gene: 6. The CDR3 nucleotides are TGTGCCAGCAGCACGACAGGGGGCGGACAGCCCCAGCATTGT. This encodes CASSTTGGGQPQHC.